The 4 T cell receptor beta chains below all came from one sample that was sequenced in a study of T cell responses to AZD1222 COVID-19 vaccine. Data came from immunoSEQ multiplex PCR; TCRdb stores just in-frame clones and leaves some out. Here the sample spans fewer than 130,000 clones, 88% being singletons. The sample here was peripheral blood, taken on day 0 of AZD1222 vaccination. The source is an adult in good health.

V is TRBV27 and J is TRBJ1-2; possible D gene TRBD1, 5 bases. Germline-derived CDR1 and CDR2 are MNHEY and SMNVEV (reference sequence). The CDR3 totals 14 residues. The V gene lost 5 bases and the J gene lost 1 base, with 11 bases spanning the gap. The CDR3 region has the DNA TGTGCCAGCAGTACCCTAGGACATAACTATGGCTACACCTTC. It translates to CASSTLGHNYGYTF.

In this sample, this clone turned up once. The chain employs TRBV27 and TRBJ2-3; D tentatively fits TRBD1 or TRBD2 (5 bases each). V lost 0 bases and J 3 bases, leaving 10 bases between the germline ends. Germline V gives CDR1 MNHEY, CDR2 SMNVEV (reference sequence). The CDR3 extends over 15 amino acids. In DNA form, the CDR3 reads TGTGCCAGCAGTTTATCGGGACGGAATACAGATACGCAGTATTTT. Translating it yields CASSLSGRNTDTQYF.

The genes are TRBV30 and TRBJ1-6; 9 nucleotides agree with TRBD1. This CDR3 contains 17 residues. The ends lost 3 bases at V and 7 bases at J; junction bases unmatched: 13. Per the germline V gene, CDR1 is GTSNPN and CDR2 is SVGIG (reference sequence). CDR3 residues: CAWSQGVGGQGNSPLHF. The CDR3 region has the DNA TGTGCCTGGAGCCAAGGTGTGGGCGGACAGGGGAATTCACCCCTCCACTTT.

This sequence joins TRBV25-1 and TRBJ1-5, with D hard to call. The CDR3 is made up of 14 amino acids. Trimming removed 1 base at V and 5 bases at J, with 9 bases between. Germline loops: CDR1 MGHDK, CDR2 SYGVNS. The CDR3 loop is CASSEWGTDQPQHF. The DNA of the CDR3 is TGTGCCAGCAGTGAATGGGGTACGGATCAGCCCCAGCATTTT.